The 5 T cell receptor beta chains presented below share a single source sample, sequenced in a study of shared clonotypes between healthy human individuals (dated by TCRdb to about 2020). Library preparation employed the immunoSEQ multiplex PCR assay. TCRdb mirrors the immuneACCESS table, restricted to in-frame sequences. Some clones are absent from its copies; in checked studies, under half trace to an unresolved V gene, and the reason for the others is unknown. The sample includes some 2.4 million clones, with approximately 93% observed a single time. The ten largest make up 0.36% of the sample. The specimen was naive CD4+ T cells from PBMCs. The cell subset or site label corresponds to: CD45RA+ positively selected. The receptors originated from a man younger than 35 in good health. Some clones in this sample may be carry-over from other donors' samples.

This chain connects TRBV6-5 to TRBJ2-2, with 8 bases aligning to TRBD1. The CDR3 spans 14 residues. The V gene's germline CDR1 is MNHEY and CDR2 SVGAGI. The V segment lost 6 bases and the J segment 3 bases; nucleotides outside the gene matches: 3. CDR3: CASRRTGHTGELFF. CDR3 DNA sequence: TGTGCCAGCAGGCGGACAGGGCACACCGGGGAGCTGTTTTTT.

The genes are TRBV12-5 and TRBJ2-5; 10 bases are shared with TRBD1. The trim removed 5 bases at V and 1 base at J, leaving 7 bases unmatched. Germline-derived CDR1 and CDR2 are LGHNT and FRNRAP. The CDR3 totals 16 residues. CDR3 in DNA: TGTGCTAGTGGTAGGGACAGGGGAAGTAGCCAAGAGACCCAGTACTTC. Translated: CASGRDRGSSQETQYF.

This rearrangement joins TRBV6-6 to TRBJ2-7; D might be TRBD2 (6 bases). The CDR3 length is 16 residues. Deletions cut 0 bases from V and 0 bases from J, with 12 bases between. Germline-derived CDR1 and CDR2 are MNHNY and SVGAGI (reference sequence). In DNA, the CDR3 is TGTGCCAGCAGTTACTCGGGCCTAGCGCCCTCCTACGAGCAGTACTTC. Translated: CASSYSGLAPSYEQYF.

The V and J genes are TRBV19 and TRBJ2-7; D possibly corresponds to TRBD1 (6 bases). Trimming removed 1 base from V and 2 bases from J, with 12 bases in between. This CDR3 has 15 residues. CDR1 LNHDA and CDR2 SQIVND come from the germline V gene (reference sequence). The CDR3 sequence: CASSIVQGPPYEQYF. CDR3 sequence (DNA): TGTGCCAGTAGTATAGTTCAGGGGCCCCCCTACGAGCAGTACTTC.

This clone was counted a single time. The V call is TRBV28, the J call TRBJ1-4; 8 nucleotides agree with TRBD1. The CDR3 has 11 amino acids. CDR1 is MDHEN and CDR2 is SYDVKM in the germline V gene. The CDR3 coding sequence is TGTGCTGTACAGGGGGATGAAAAACTGTTTTTT. Protein sequence: CAVQGDEKLFF. Full variable domain (missing parts from reference TRBV28 and TRBJ1-4): DVKVTQSSRYLVKRTGEKVFLECVQDMDHENMFWYRQDPGLGLRLIYFSYDVKMKEKGDIPEGYSVSREKKERFSLILESASTNQTSMYLCAVQGDEKLFFGSGTQLSVL.